Sequencing of this T cell receptor (beta chain) was carried out in a study of T cells in Graves' hyperthyroidism and ophthalmopathy. Study-level information: Peripheral blood was acquired at first diagnosis, ahead of any therapy whatsoever.

Germline CDR1 is MDHEN and CDR2 is SYDVKM. This CDR3 is 13 amino acids long. V lost 6 bases and J lost 6, with 11 bases in between. Each patient was aged 18 to 65 and had newly diagnosed hyperthyroidism of under 2 months' duration. Uncontrolled infection, other autoimmune disease, pregnancy or lactation excluded patients. Overall study findings and caveats: The blood repertoire included most of the expanded thyroid clonotypes above 0.001.

The table lists this clonotype with a few counts. Its target is unknown. RNA transcripts gave rise to amplified TCR beta CDR3 regions. Carried out on the TCR CDR3, a first-round RT-PCR used the HTBI primer set. TCRdb reanalysed the multiplex PCR reads using MiXCR and keeps one entry per CDR3 protein. The data contain more than 550,000 distinct CDR3 sequences, about 18% of them singletons. The chain employs TRBV28 and TRBJ2-2; D is unclear. The receptor comes from a man aged 50-60 years with Graves' hyperthyroidism. Sequences were obtained from blood. CDR3 in amino acids: CASSRAAPGELFF. The CDR3 coding sequence is TGTGCCAGCAGCCGGGCGGCTCCCGGGGAGCTGTTTTTT. The full variable domain, its missing parts supplied by reference TRBV28 and TRBJ2-2, is DVKVTQSSRYLVKRTGEKVFLECVQDMDHENMFWYRQDPGLGLRLIYFSYDVKMKEKGDIPEGYSVSREKKERFSLILESASTNQTSMYLCASSRAAPGELFFGEGSRLTVL.